This T cell receptor beta chain was retrieved from a study of CD4 T cells in relation to SARS-CoV-2 and coronaviruses. Survey-level TCR-beta sequencing used DNA from CEF-cultured naive and memory CD4+ T cells. Profiling relied on immunoSEQ multiplex PCR, and the TCRdb table lists in-frame clones only, not all of them. This table holds about 39,000 clones, 77% found once. Remarks on this clone: Its cognate antigen is unknown.

With V trimmed by 0 bases and J by 3 bases, 15 bases remained unmatched. The CDR3 is 20 residues long. CDR1 MNHEY and CDR2 SVGEGT come from the germline V gene. Naive or memory CD4+ cells were cultured 1:1 with T cell-depleted PBMCs plus CEF. The study, taken as a whole, reports: This crossreactivity analysis covered spike protein alone, no other viral proteins. Monoreactive clones expanded significantly more to SARS-CoV-2 than crossreactive clones did.

Specimen: memory CD4+ T cells from PBMCs, cultured in vitro. The TCR sequence derives from an adult with COVID-19. V gene TRBV6-2 or TRBV6-3 combines with J gene TRBJ2-3; 10 bases align to TRBD2. In nucleotides, the CDR3 is TGTGCCAGCAGTTACTCGAGGGCTCAGCGGGAGGGCCGTTGGACAGATACGCAGTATTTT. As protein: CASSYSRAQREGRWTDTQYF.